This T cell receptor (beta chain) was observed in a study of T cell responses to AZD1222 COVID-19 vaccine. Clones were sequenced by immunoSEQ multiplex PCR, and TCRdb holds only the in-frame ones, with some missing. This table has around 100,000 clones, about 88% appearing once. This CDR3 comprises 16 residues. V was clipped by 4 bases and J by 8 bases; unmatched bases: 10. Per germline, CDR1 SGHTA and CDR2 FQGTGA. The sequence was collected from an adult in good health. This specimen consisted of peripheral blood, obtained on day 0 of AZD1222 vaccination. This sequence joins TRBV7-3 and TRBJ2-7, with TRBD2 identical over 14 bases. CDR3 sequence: CASSSRGTSGSDKQYF. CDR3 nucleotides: TGTGCCAGCAGCTCCAGGGGGACTAGCGGGAGTGACAAGCAGTACTTC.